The 29 T cell receptor beta chains presented below share a single source sample, sequenced in a study of human T cells and chemical hapten exposure. TCRdb independently ran MiXCR on the RACE reads; one entry per CDR3 protein. The table has 79,000 or so distinct CDR3 sequences, around a third seen once; the top ten hold over 7.5%. Time point in this sample: patch test 1, 2 weeks after DPC sensitization. Specified treatment: therapeutic diphenylcyclopropenone sensitization with weekly scalp DPC. The sequences come from whole blood, collected in connection with sensitization to the hapten diphenylcyclopropenone (DPC). All receptors derive from a man between 35 and 55 years old with alopecia areata. Some clones in this sample may be carry-over from other donors' samples.

There are a few counts of this clonotype. CDR3 amino acids: CASTLPTGSTEAFF. DNA for the CDR3: TGTGCCAGCACCCTACCGACAGGTAGCACTGAAGCTTTCTTT. The V gene is TRBV12-3 or TRBV12-4, the J gene TRBJ1-1, with D perhaps matching TRBD1 (6 bases). The CDR3 loop spans 14 amino acids. V lost 7 bases, J lost 4 bases, and 16 bases lay in between.

The CDR3 is CASRTRETGELFF. CDR3 coding DNA: TGTGCCAGCAGAACCCGGGAAACCGGGGAGCTGTTTTTT. The chain has TRBV12-3 or TRBV12-4 and TRBJ2-2, with D perhaps matching TRBD2 (5 bases). The V end was cut by 6 bases, the J end by 5 bases, with 10 bases between. The CDR3 totals 13 residues.

V is TRBV5-1 and J is TRBJ2-1, with 13 nucleotides matching TRBD2. The CDR3 has 19 amino acids. Trimming removed 4 bases from V and 0 bases from J; junction bases left unmatched: 10. Per the germline V gene, CDR1 is SGHRS and CDR2 is YFSETQ. The chain's CDR3 is CASSADWTSGRASYNEQFF. The DNA for the CDR3 is TGCGCCAGCAGCGCGGACTGGACTAGCGGGAGAGCCTCCTACAATGAGCAGTTCTTC.

V is TRBV5-4 and J is TRBJ1-6; the D is unclear. This CDR3 contains 15 residues. V lost 0 bases to trimming and J lost 10 bases, with 14 bases between them. Germline V lookup: CDR1 SGHNT, CDR2 YYREEE (reference sequence). The CDR3 sequence: CASSLDGPRHSPLHF. The CDR3 bases are TGTGCCAGCAGCTTGGACGGACCGAGGCACTCACCCCTCCACTTT. The variable domain in full, completed from reference TRBV5-4 and TRBJ1-6, reads ETGVTQSPTHLIKTRGQQVTLRCSSQSGHNTVSWYQQALGQGPQFIFQYYREEENGRGNFPPRFSGLQFPNYSSELNVNALELDDSALYLCASSLDGPRHSPLHFGNGTRLTVT.

V is TRBV28 and J is TRBJ2-7; TRBD1 matches at 7 bases. In germline, CDR1 is MDHEN, CDR2 SYDVKM. V was pared by 5 bases and J by 3 bases, with 7 bases of the junction left unmatched. This CDR3 region has 14 residues. In DNA form, the CDR3 reads TGTGCCAGCAGTACCCGACAGGGAAGCTACGAGCAGTACTTC. It translates to CASSTRQGSYEQYF.

This clonotype appeared a few times. The chain uses TRBV5-1 and TRBJ2-5, with D possibly called TRBD1 or TRBD2 (5 bases each). V was trimmed by 3 bases and J by 3 bases, leaving 9 bases between them. Germline CDR1 SGHRS, CDR2 YFSETQ. There are 13 residues in the CDR3. The CDR3: CASSWGPEETQYF. CDR3 sequence (DNA): TGCGCCAGCAGCTGGGGACCTGAAGAGACCCAGTACTTC.

The rearrangement joins TRBV4-1 to TRBJ2-7, with 7 positions matching TRBD2. This CDR3 contains 12 residues. Germline V CDR1 and CDR2: MGHRA, YSYEKL. Trimming took 2 bases from V and 6 from J; bases not matched to a gene: 1. The chain's CDR3 is CASSQTGGEQYF. CDR3 nucleotide sequence: TGCGCCAGCAGCCAAACGGGGGGCGAGCAGTACTTC.

This clonotype was seen only a few times. V usage is TRBV20-1 and J usage is TRBJ1-6; the D gene is possibly TRBD1 (5 bases). Trimming removed 6 bases at V and 7 bases at J, with 16 bases between. This CDR3 region has 14 residues. Germline assignment: CDR1 DFQATT and CDR2 SNEGSKA (reference sequence). CDR3 sequence (DNA): TGCAGTGCGTCGACGAGGGGCGCGAATTCACCCCTCCACTTT. Protein: CSASTRGANSPLHF.

This clonotype has more than one count but fewer than ten. The chain carries TRBV27 and TRBJ1-5; the match to TRBD1 covers 7 bases. There are 15 residues in the CDR3. Germline lookup yields CDR1 MNHEY and CDR2 SMNVEV (reference sequence). V lost 5 bases and J lost 0; bases outside the gene matches: 4. The CDR3 coding sequence is TGTGCCAGCAGTCCCCGACAGGGTAGCAATCAGCCCCAGCATTTT. It specifies CASSPRQGSNQPQHF.

V usage is TRBV28 and J usage is TRBJ2-7; D is uncertain. CDR3 length: 18 residues. The germline gives CDR1 MDHEN, CDR2 SYDVKM. The ends were cut back, 5 bases at V and 3 bases at J, with 26 bases in the middle. This CDR3 is CASSRTVLGRITGYEQYF. CDR3 in DNA: TGTGCCAGCAGTAGAACAGTCCTCGGACGGATCACGGGCTACGAGCAGTACTTC. Together with reference TRBV28 and TRBJ2-7, the CDR3 gives the full variable domain: DVKVTQSSRYLVKRTGEKVFLECVQDMDHENMFWYRQDPGLGLRLIYFSYDVKMKEKGDIPEGYSVSREKKERFSLILESASTNQTSMYLCASSRTVLGRITGYEQYFGPGTRLTVT.

This sequence joins TRBV7-9 and TRBJ2-5; possible D gene TRBD1, 5 bases. CDR1 is SEHNR, CDR2 FQNEAQ, per germline (reference sequence). Trimming stripped 2 bases from V and 1 base from J, with 8 bases between. The CDR3 length is 14 residues. The DNA of the CDR3 is TGTGCCAGCAGCTTAAGGGGCAGCCAAGAGACCCAGTACTTC. This gives the protein CASSLRGSQETQYF. Full variable domain (missing parts from reference TRBV7-9 and TRBJ2-5): DTGVSQNPRHKITKRGQNVTFRCDPISEHNRLYWYRQTLGQGPEFLTYFQNEAQLEKSRLLSDRFSAERPKGSFSTLEIQRTEQGDSAMYLCASSLRGSQETQYFGPGTRLLVL.

This clonotype has only a few counts. The rearrangement joins TRBV20-1 to TRBJ2-7; possible D gene TRBD1, 6 bases. Germline V gives CDR1 DFQATT, CDR2 SNEGSKA (reference sequence). Trimming pared 5 bases from V and 3 bases from J, leaving 14 bases between. The CDR3 runs 13 residues. In DNA, the CDR3 is TGCAGTGCTCCCTGGTCAGGGGACTACGAGCAGTACTTC. It translates to CSAPWSGDYEQYF.

V is TRBV4-2 and J is TRBJ2-1; 9 bases map to TRBD1. V lost 0 bases, J lost 9 bases, and 9 bases stayed unmatched. CDR1 and CDR2 from the germline V gene are LGHNA and YNFKEQ. This CDR3 is 16 amino acids long. The CDR3, as DNA: TGTGCCAGCAGCCAAGATGTCGGGACAGGGTACGGTGAGCAGTTCTTC. This translates into CASSQDVGTGYGEQFF.

This clonotype was counted only a few times. V usage is TRBV10-1 and J usage is TRBJ2-5; maybe TRBD2 (6 bases). The CDR3 extends over 15 amino acids. The ends were cut back, 8 bases at V and 2 bases at J, with 18 bases in the middle. The germline V gene has CDR1 WNHNN and CDR2 SYGVQD (reference sequence). DNA for the CDR3: TGCGCCAGCCGTGTTAAGAGGAGGGATCAAGAGACCCAGTACTTC. It is translated as CASRVKRRDQETQYF.

The chain has TRBV6-5 and TRBJ2-7; D is perhaps TRBD1 (5 bases). The CDR3 extends over 13 amino acids. The V end was cut by 2 bases, the J end by 1 base, with 6 bases between. CDR1 and CDR2 from the germline V gene are MNHEY and SVGAGI. In DNA, the CDR3 is TGTGCCAGCAGTTACGACAGATCCTACGAGCAGTACTTC. This codes for CASSYDRSYEQYF.

This clonotype was seen a few times. The CDR3 DNA reads TGTGCCAGCAGGGGGGACAGGGCAAGATACAATGAGCAGTTCTTC. This gives the protein CASRGDRARYNEQFF. The chain combines TRBV6-5 with TRBJ2-1, with 9 bases identical to TRBD1. Per the germline V gene, CDR1 is MNHEY and CDR2 is SVGAGI. The V and J ends lost 6 bases and 4 bases, in that order; junction bases with no gene match: 7. The CDR3 has 15 amino acids.

This clonotype has only a few counts. The chain couples TRBV28 to TRBJ2-1; TRBD1 might be the D (6 bases). Germline values: CDR1 MDHEN, CDR2 SYDVKM. The CDR3 sequence is 11 residues long. V lost 6 bases to trimming and J lost 7 bases, with 7 bases between them. The CDR3 DNA follows: TGTGCCAGCAGGAGGGGGAATGAGCAGTTCTTC. Translation: CASRRGNEQFF.

This clonotype was recorded a few times. V is TRBV6-5 and J is TRBJ1-2, with D possibly being TRBD1 (5 bases). CDR1 and CDR2 from the germline V gene are MNHEY and SVGAGI. The V gene lost 8 bases and the J gene lost 1 base, with 11 bases spanning the gap. This CDR3 contains 13 residues. CDR3 in amino acids: CASAGGFNYGYTF. CDR3 in DNA: TGTGCCAGCGCCGGGGGGTTTAACTATGGCTACACCTTC.

This clonotype was counted only a few times. The chain joins TRBV11-2 to TRBJ2-1, with D maybe TRBD1 (5 bases). The ends were cut back, 3 bases at V and 4 bases at J, with 10 bases in the middle. Germline loops: CDR1 SGHAT, CDR2 FQNNGV. The CDR3 length is 14 residues. The CDR3 loop reads CASSFSPGYNEQFF. Written as DNA, the CDR3 is TGTGCCAGCAGCTTCTCCCCAGGGTACAATGAGCAGTTCTTC.

The CDR3 here is CSAREFGQGAEQYF. DNA for the CDR3: TGCAGTGCTAGAGAGTTCGGACAGGGTGCCGAGCAGTACTTC. This rearrangement joins TRBV20-1 to TRBJ2-7; 8 bases are shared with TRBD1. Germline CDR1 is DFQATT and CDR2 is SNEGSKA (reference sequence). The CDR3 extends over 14 amino acids. The V segment lost 0 bases and the J segment 6 bases; nucleotides outside the gene matches: 7.

The chain combines TRBV12-3 or TRBV12-4 with TRBJ1-5; no firm D call. V was pared by 2 bases and J by 5 bases, with 16 bases between. The CDR3 loop spans 16 amino acids. The CDR3 spells CASSLSPRGPDQPQHF. The CDR3 DNA reads as TGTGCCAGCAGTTTAAGCCCGAGAGGGCCGGATCAGCCCCAGCATTTT.

The V and J genes are TRBV21-1 and TRBJ1-1; the D call in the table, TRBD1, was not verified against the DNA. TRBV21-1 is tagged as a pseudogene. The CDR3 has 17 residues. CDR3 in DNA: TGTGCCAGCAGCAAAGAAGGGACAGGGAGTTGGAACACTGAAGCTTTCTTT. The encoded protein is CASSKEGTGSWNTEAFF.

This clonotype was counted a few times. The chain has TRBV6-5 and TRBJ1-5; D is uncertain. Germline CDR1 MNHEY, CDR2 SVGAGI. CDR3 length equals 14 residues. Trimming pared 0 bases from V and 2 bases from J, leaving 5 bases between. The CDR3 sequence: CASSYSSGNQPQHF. As DNA, the CDR3 is TGTGCCAGCAGTTACTCCTCCGGCAATCAGCCCCAGCATTTT.

The chain joins TRBV5-1 to TRBJ2-3; TRBD1 agrees at 9 bases. CDR1 is SGHRS and CDR2 is YFSETQ in the germline V gene. The CDR3 is 15 amino acids. V lost 4 bases and J lost 6; bases outside the gene matches: 9. This CDR3 is CASSLDRGSWDTQYF. The DNA for the CDR3 is TGCGCCAGCAGCCTTGACAGGGGGTCTTGGGATACGCAGTATTTT.

This clonotype has a handful of counts. The chain uses TRBV12-3 or TRBV12-4 and TRBJ1-1; tentatively, D is TRBD1 (5 bases). The germline V and J ends were trimmed by 5 bases and 3 bases, with 10 bases remaining between them. There are 13 residues in the CDR3. Here the CDR3 DNA reads TGTGCCAGCAGTCCGAGGGGATACACTGAAGCTTTCTTT. Translating gives CASSPRGYTEAFF.

The chain recombines TRBV4-2 with TRBJ1-5, with D possibly TRBD1 on 6 matching bases. Trimming pared 5 bases from V and 3 bases from J, leaving 20 bases between. Germline-derived CDR1 and CDR2 are LGHNA and YNFKEQ. The CDR3 contains 17 residues. The CDR3 nucleotides are TGTGCCAGCAGCGGGGTGGGGGCCGGGGGCCTCAATCAGCCCCAGCATTTT. The encoded protein is CASSGVGAGGLNQPQHF.

This chain joins TRBV5-1 and TRBJ2-1; D unclear. The CDR3 runs to 15 residues. In germline, CDR1 is SGHRS, CDR2 YFSETQ. Trimming took 2 bases from V and 0 from J, leaving 9 bases between them. For the CDR3, the DNA is TGCGCCAGCAGCTTTGTCAGCTACTCCTACAATGAGCAGTTCTTC. It is translated as CASSFVSYSYNEQFF.

This clonotype was counted a few times. The genes are TRBV5-1 and TRBJ2-3; no reliable D call. The CDR3 is made up of 15 amino acids. The germline CDR1 and CDR2 sequences are SGHRS and YFSETQ. Trimming cost V 0 bases and J 3 bases, with 11 bases left between them. In DNA form, the CDR3 reads TGCGCCAGCAGCTTGGTCCAGGCGGCAACAGATACGCAGTATTTT. It codes for CASSLVQAATDTQYF. The variable domain in full, completed from reference TRBV5-1 and TRBJ2-3, reads KAGVTQTPRYLIKTRGQQVTLSCSPISGHRSVSWYQQTPGQGLQFLFEYFSETQRNKGNFPGRFSGRQFSNSRSEMNVSTLELGDSALYLCASSLVQAATDTQYFGPGTRLTVL.

This clonotype was recorded a few times. The DNA of the CDR3 is TGTGCCAGCAGCCCCTCGCCGGGCCACGAGCAGTACTTC. Translated: CASSPSPGHEQYF. The chain recombines TRBV14 with TRBJ2-7; D is ambiguous. This CDR3 has 13 residues. Per the germline V gene, CDR1 is SGHDN and CDR2 is FVKESK. Trimming took off 4 bases at V and 5 bases at J, with 12 bases between the two ends. Filled out from reference TRBV14 and TRBJ2-7, the complete variable domain reads EAGVTQFPSHSVIEKGQTVTLRCDPISGHDNLYWYRRVMGKEIKFLLHFVKESKQDESGMPNNRFLAERTGGTYSTLKVQPAELEDSGVYFCASSPSPGHEQYFGPGTRLTVT.